Below are 18 T cell receptor beta chains sequenced from a single sample in a study of T cell repertoires in cytomegalovirus infection. These TCRs are of unknown antigen specificity. MiXCR was run by TCRdb on the reads, yielding one entry per CDR3 protein. The sample has 55,000 to 70,000 distinct CDR3 sequences; roughly 34% are singletons. Source material: PBMCs, sequenced either directly or after in vitro stimulation (not recorded which). These receptors were obtained from a human donor in good health (CMV status not recorded). Some clones in this sample may be carry-over from other donors' samples.

This clonotype was found many times. The gene calls are TRBV7-6 and TRBJ1-5, with TRBD1 as a possible D gene (5 bases). Germline CDR1 is SGHVS and CDR2 is FNYEAQ. V was clipped by 5 bases and J by 5 bases, with 19 bases between them. This CDR3 comprises 16 residues. The DNA for the CDR3 is TGTGCCAGCAGCCGCGGAACAGGAAGTCGGGATCAGCCCCAGCATTTT. Translation gives CASSRGTGSRDQPQHF.

The gene calls are TRBV10-3 and TRBJ1-1; tentative D call: TRBD1 (5 bases). V gave up 10 bases and J gave up 0 bases, with 15 bases separating them. The germline V gene has CDR1 ENHRY and CDR2 SYGVKD. The CDR3 extends over 14 amino acids. The CDR3 spells CATAAGRMNTEAFF. As DNA, the CDR3 is TGTGCCACCGCCGCGGGACGGATGAACACTGAAGCTTTCTTT.

This clonotype was seen many times. The chain carries TRBV12-5 and TRBJ2-3; D is undetermined. With 0 bases removed from V and 1 base from J, the gap between germline ends came to 8 bases. This CDR3 region has 15 residues. Germline V gene data show CDR1 as LGHNT and CDR2 as FRNRAP. CDR3 residues: CASGLVKRGTDTQYF. The CDR3 DNA sequence: TGTGCTAGTGGTTTGGTAAAAAGGGGCACAGATACGCAGTATTTT. Complete variable domain (other parts from reference TRBV12-5 and TRBJ2-3): DARVTQTPRHKVTEMGQEVTMRCQPILGHNTVFWYRQTMMQGLELLAYFRNRAPLDDSGMPKDRFSAEMPDATLATLKIQPSEPRDSAVYFCASGLVKRGTDTQYFGPGTRLTVL.

This chain links TRBV11-2 with TRBJ2-5, with 11 bases aligning to TRBD2. V lost 6 bases to trimming and J lost 11 bases; unmatched junction nucleotides: 14. The CDR3 sequence is 15 residues long. From germline, CDR1 is SGHAT and CDR2 FQNNGV. The CDR3 coding sequence is TGTGCCAGCAGTTTGGGACTAGCGGAATCGGATACGCAGTACTTC. It is translated as CASSLGLAESDTQYF.

This clonotype was seen ten or more times. The rearrangement links TRBV7-2 to TRBJ1-3; D remains unclear. This CDR3 comprises 13 residues. The V end was cut by 6 bases, the J end by 0 bases, with 6 bases between. From germline, CDR1 is SGHTA and CDR2 FQGNSA. The CDR3 DNA reads as TGTGCCAGCAGAAGGGCCTCTGGAAACACCATATATTTT. It translates to CASRRASGNTIYF.

This clonotype came up many times. The chain links TRBV7-2 to TRBJ2-7; no clear D. Trimming removed 3 bases from V and 1 base from J, with 7 bases in between. The CDR3 sequence is 13 residues long. Per the germline V gene, CDR1 is SGHTA and CDR2 is FQGNSA. CDR3: CASSFRRSYEQYF. Written as DNA, the CDR3 is TGTGCCAGCAGCTTCCGCCGGTCCTACGAGCAGTACTTC.

This clonotype has just a few counts. This sequence joins TRBV2 and TRBJ2-1, with a weak D call TRBD1 (5 bases). Germline V CDR1 and CDR2: SNHLY, FYNNEI. The CDR3 consists of 13 residues. V shed 11 bases and J shed 6 bases, with 17 bases lying between them. The CDR3 spells CAGEKTQGNEQFF. The CDR3 DNA follows: TGTGCCGGAGAAAAGACCCAGGGCAATGAGCAGTTCTTC.

This clonotype turned up a few times. CDR3 in amino acids: CASSEGLALTGELFF. In DNA, the CDR3 is TGTGCCAGCAGCGAAGGACTAGCGCTCACCGGGGAGCTGTTTTTT. The chain joins TRBV7-9 to TRBJ2-2, with 9 positions matching TRBD2. The germline CDR1 and CDR2 sequences are SEHNR and FQNEAQ (reference sequence). This CDR3 has 15 amino acids. V shed 5 bases and J 4 bases; nucleotides not matched to a gene: 5.

The chain links TRBV20-1 to TRBJ2-5, with 7 bases lining up with TRBD2. With V trimmed by 1 base and J by 3 bases, 5 bases remained unmatched. The germline CDR1 and CDR2 sequences are DFQATT and SNEGSKA (reference sequence). The CDR3 loop spans 14 amino acids. The CDR3: CSARVAGVKETQYF. CDR3 coding DNA: TGCAGTGCTAGAGTTGCGGGAGTAAAAGAGACCCAGTACTTC.

The rearrangement joins TRBV20-1 to TRBJ1-1; D not certain. The CDR3 runs to 15 residues. Germline V gene lookup returns CDR1 DFQATT and CDR2 SNEGSKA (reference sequence). Trimming shortened V by 7 bases and J by 2 bases, and 20 bases separated the two germline ends. This chain's CDR3 is CSGQSGWAGNTEAFF. The CDR3 nucleotides are TGCAGTGGTCAGAGTGGTTGGGCCGGAAACACTGAAGCTTTCTTT.

This clonotype was recorded many times. This chain joins TRBV7-8 and TRBJ2-1; maybe TRBD1 (5 bases). The CDR3 has 15 amino acids. The ends were cut back, 5 bases at V and 0 bases at J, with 11 bases in the middle. Germline lookup yields CDR1 SGHVS and CDR2 FQNEAQ. Here the CDR3 DNA reads TGTGCCAGCAGCCTCCAGGGTAGCTCCTACAATGAGCAGTTCTTC. Amino acid sequence: CASSLQGSSYNEQFF.

This clonotype was seen a handful of times. The chain uses TRBV5-4 and TRBJ2-1; 9 positions match TRBD2. Germline V gene data show CDR1 as SGHNT and CDR2 as YYREEE (reference sequence). Germline trimming cut 1 base from V and 7 bases from J; bases unmatched to any gene: 6. There are 15 residues in the CDR3. The CDR3 DNA sequence: TGTGCCAGCAGCTTGTGGCGGGGGGGCCTAAATGAGCAGTTCTTC. Its protein is CASSLWRGGLNEQFF.

This rearrangement joins TRBV7-8 to TRBJ1-4, with unresolved D. Trimming cost V 0 bases and J 0 bases, with 8 bases left between them. Per germline, CDR1 SGHVS and CDR2 FQNEAQ. The CDR3 length is 16 residues. The CDR3 protein is CASSLARRATNEKLFF. CDR3 bases: TGTGCCAGCAGCTTAGCGAGGAGAGCAACTAATGAAAAACTGTTTTTT.

The sample holds a few counts of this clonotype. V usage is TRBV28 and J usage is TRBJ1-2, with a tentative D call TRBD1 (5 bases). This CDR3 contains 14 residues. With 6 bases removed from V and 3 bases from J, the gap between germline ends came to 14 bases. Germline V CDR1 and CDR2: MDHEN, SYDVKM. The CDR3 is CASSPQGRDYGYTF. The CDR3 DNA reads as TGTGCCAGCAGCCCCCAGGGACGAGACTATGGCTACACCTTC.

This clonotype has a count of ten or more. The V call is TRBV7-2, the J call TRBJ2-1; D not resolved. The CDR3 is made up of 17 amino acids. Deletions cut 2 bases from V and 0 bases from J, with 14 bases between. Per germline, CDR1 SGHTA and CDR2 FQGNSA. For the CDR3, the DNA is TGTGCCAGCAGCTTACGAGCCTACTCAAGCTCCTACAATGAGCAGTTCTTC. Translating it yields CASSLRAYSSSYNEQFF.

This clonotype has only a few counts. J is TRBJ1-1 and V is TRBV5-5, with D possibly matching TRBD1 (5 bases). The CDR3 sequence is 14 residues long. The V end lost 5 bases, the J end lost 1 base, and 12 bases lay between the germline ends. Germline CDR1 reads SGHKS; CDR2 reads YYEKEE (reference sequence). The CDR3 spells CASSPIGANTEAFF. CDR3 DNA sequence: TGTGCCAGCAGTCCGATAGGGGCGAACACTGAAGCTTTCTTT.

The gene calls are TRBV4-3 and TRBJ1-5, with D unresolved. CDR1 is LGHNA and CDR2 is YSLEER in the germline V gene. The CDR3 runs to 14 residues. V was trimmed by 0 bases and J by 4 bases, leaving 7 bases between them. This chain's CDR3 is CASSQDLTNQPQHF. The CDR3 bases are TGCGCCAGCAGCCAAGATCTCACTAATCAGCCCCAGCATTTT.

The chain recombines TRBV7-9 with TRBJ1-1; tentative D call: TRBD1 (6 bases). Germline lookup yields CDR1 SEHNR and CDR2 FQNEAQ (reference sequence). The CDR3 totals 15 residues. V was clipped by 7 bases and J by 0 bases, with 15 bases between them. The CDR3 spells CASTRLTGMNTEAFF. The CDR3 region has the DNA TGTGCCAGCACCCGATTGACAGGAATGAACACTGAAGCTTTCTTT.